The next 31 T cell receptor beta chains were all read from a single sample in a study of vaccination effects on CD4 cells after COVID-19. Using immunoSEQ multiplex PCR, the repertoire was profiled, and TCRdb retains in-frame clones only, with some absent. The profile shows fewer than 40,000 clones, roughly four fifths of them singletons. The antigens for these receptors are not known. ViraFEST assay sequencing came after antigen-specific CD4+ T cells were expanded with viral peptide pools. Isolation of CD4+ T cells took place after 10 to 11 days of culture. Participants got two doses of BNT162b2 or mRNA-1273 vaccine. The material sequenced was CD4+ T cells from PBMCs cultured with HCoV-NL63 spike peptides, taken after COVID-19 vaccination. The source is a human donor who received a COVID-19 vaccine. Some clones in this sample may be carry-over from other donors' samples.

The chain is built from TRBV19 and TRBJ1-3; 8 nucleotides align to TRBD1. CDR1 is LNHDA, CDR2 SQIVND, per germline (reference sequence). J was trimmed by 2 bases and V by 8 bases; bases with no gene match: 11. The CDR3 runs 16 residues. CDR3 sequence: CASQQGQGTAGNTIYF. The CDR3, as DNA: TGTGCCAGTCAACAAGGACAGGGAACGGCTGGAAACACCATATATTTT. Based on the CDR3 plus reference TRBV19 and TRBJ1-3, the full variable domain is DGGITQSPKYLFRKEGQNVTLSCEQNLNHDAMYWYRQDPGQGLRLIYYSQIVNDFQKGDIAEGYSVSREKKESFPLTVTSAQKNPTAFYLCASQQGQGTAGNTIYFGEGSWLTVV.

The chain is built from TRBV3-1 (or the pseudogene TRBV3-2) and TRBJ1-2, with a possible D match to TRBD1 (5 bases). Germline CDR1 is LGHDT and CDR2 is YNNKEL (reference sequence). Trimming shortened V by 5 bases and J by 8 bases, and 18 bases separated the two germline ends. The CDR3 contains 14 residues. In DNA form, the CDR3 reads TGTGCCAGCAGCTTAGACCAGGGCCCTGGGGGCTACACCTTC. The encoded protein is CASSLDQGPGGYTF.

This clone was observed a few times. This chain joins TRBV5-8 and TRBJ2-1; D may be TRBD2 (6 bases). CDR3 length: 14 amino acids. Germline CDR1 is SGHTS and CDR2 is YDEGEE. The CDR3 region is CGSPARGSYNEQFF. In DNA form, the CDR3 reads TGTGGATCGCCTGCTCGGGGGTCCTACAATGAGCAGTTCTTC.

V and J are TRBV20-1 and TRBJ1-1; tentatively, D is TRBD1 (5 bases). Germline loops: CDR1 DFQATT, CDR2 SNEGSKA (reference sequence). Trimming left V 6 bases short and J 6 bases short, with 11 bases between. CDR3 length: 11 amino acids. In nucleotides, the CDR3 is TGCAGTGCATCCGGGGGTCCTGAAGCTTTCTTT. Translating it yields CSASGGPEAFF.

This clone has a single count. V is TRBV11-1 and J is TRBJ1-2; D remains ambiguous. Germline V gives CDR1 SGHAT, CDR2 FQDESV (reference sequence). There are 14 residues in the CDR3. Trimming shortened V by 0 bases and J by 4 bases, and 9 bases separated the two germline ends. As DNA, the CDR3 is TGTGCCAGCAGCTTAGCTTTGAACAGCTATGGCTACACCTTC. The encoded protein is CASSLALNSYGYTF.

In its sample, this clone was seen once. V usage is TRBV28 and J usage is TRBJ1-5; TRBD1 matches at 7 bases. Per germline, CDR1 MDHEN and CDR2 SYDVKM. The CDR3 length is 16 residues. V dropped 5 bases and J dropped 0; count of bases not matched to a gene: 7. CDR3 coding DNA: TGTGCCAGCAGTAACCGACAGGGCTATAGCAATCAGCCCCAGCATTTT. Translated, it gives CASSNRQGYSNQPQHF.

V usage is TRBV5-1 and J usage is TRBJ1-6; 7 bases agree with TRBD1. Germline assignment: CDR1 SGHRS and CDR2 YFSETQ. Germline trimming cut 0 bases from V and 6 bases from J; bases unmatched to any gene: 3. The CDR3 spans 15 residues. CDR3 residues: CASSLDGTVNSPLHF. CDR3 DNA: TGCGCCAGCAGCTTGGATGGGACAGTTAATTCACCCCTCCACTTT.

This chain joins TRBV2 and TRBJ1-3; D possibly corresponds to TRBD1 (6 bases). Germline V CDR1 and CDR2: SNHLY, FYNNEI. The length of the CDR3 is 15 residues. V shed 7 bases and J shed 1 base, with 14 bases lying between them. Written as DNA, the CDR3 is TGTGCCAGCACCCCCGCGGGGGCATCTGGAAACACCATATATTTT. Its protein is CASTPAGASGNTIYF.

Here the CDR3 reads CASSDEEVCYEQYV. CDR3 coding DNA: TGTGCCAGCAGTGACGAGGAGGTCTGCTACGAGCAGTACGTC. The rearrangement joins TRBV6-4 to TRBJ2-7; tentative D call: TRBD2 (5 bases). Germline CDR1 is MRHNA and CDR2 is SNTAGT. V was clipped by 2 bases and J by 3 bases, with 11 bases between them. This CDR3 contains 14 residues.

V usage is TRBV6-5 and J usage is TRBJ1-1; D is perhaps TRBD1 (5 bases). CDR1 MNHEY and CDR2 SVGAGI come from the germline V gene. Trimming took 8 bases from V and 3 from J, leaving 13 bases between them. The CDR3 spans 13 residues. The CDR3 bases are TGTGCCAGCGGGGGGTGGAGCGACACTGAAGCTTTCTTT. Encoded protein: CASGGWSDTEAFF.

The chain has TRBV6-5 and TRBJ1-2, with 10 bases fitting TRBD1. Trimming at V came to 6 bases and at J to 3 bases, leaving 1 base not matched to a gene. The CDR3 sequence is 13 residues long. Germline loops: CDR1 MNHEY, CDR2 SVGAGI. The CDR3 DNA is TGTGCCAGCAGAGGGACAGGGGACTATGGCTACACCTTC. Translated: CASRGTGDYGYTF.

This clone was observed a few times. The chain carries TRBV28 and TRBJ2-5, with D perhaps TRBD1 or TRBD2 (5 bases each). V lost 2 bases and J lost 1, with 11 bases in between. Germline assignment: CDR1 MDHEN and CDR2 SYDVKM. The CDR3 consists of 15 residues. The CDR3 bases are TGTGCCAGCAGTTTACATAGTGGGGGCCAAGAGACCCAGTACTTC. It is translated as CASSLHSGGQETQYF.

The J gene is TRBJ1-5, the V gene TRBV6-6; no reliable D call. The CDR3 is 11 amino acids. CDR1 is MNHNY and CDR2 is SVGAGI in the germline V gene (reference sequence). The V and J ends lost 0 bases and 14 bases respectively, with 8 bases between them. For the CDR3, the DNA is TGTGCCAGCAGTTACTCGGGTACGGAGCATTTT. Its translation: CASSYSGTEHF.

This clone was recorded only once. V usage is TRBV9 and J usage is TRBJ1-2; D call uncertain. CDR1 is SGDLS, CDR2 YYNGEE, per germline. This CDR3 comprises 14 residues. Trimming cost V 3 bases and J 2 bases, with 11 bases left between them. CDR3 DNA sequence: TGTGCCAGCAGCGCGTCAGGAGGGAACTATGGCTACACCTTC. The encoded protein is CASSASGGNYGYTF.

This clone was observed a single time. The chain combines TRBV18 with TRBJ2-3; D is possibly TRBD1 (5 bases). V shed 0 bases and J shed 1 base, with 5 bases lying between them. The CDR3 has 14 residues. Germline V gene lookup returns CDR1 KGHSH and CDR2 LQKENI. The chain's CDR3 is CASSPPRGTDTQYF. The CDR3 DNA reads TGTGCCAGCTCACCACCCAGGGGCACAGATACGCAGTATTTT. The full variable domain, rest sourced from reference TRBV18 and TRBJ2-3, is NAGVMQNPRHLVRRRGQEARLRCSPMKGHSHVYWYRQLPEEGLKFMVYLQKENIIDESGMPKERFSAEFPKEGPSILRIQQVVRGDSAAYFCASSPPRGTDTQYFGPGTRLTVL.

The chain's CDR3 is CASSRDFDSYNEQFF. CDR3 sequence (DNA): TGTGCCAGTAGTAGGGACTTCGACTCCTACAATGAGCAGTTCTTC. The chain joins TRBV19 to TRBJ2-1; weak D call: TRBD2 (6 bases). Trimming pared 4 bases from V and 0 bases from J, leaving 10 bases between. Per the germline V gene, CDR1 is LNHDA and CDR2 is SQIVND (reference sequence). The CDR3 consists of 15 residues.

The rearrangement joins TRBV30 to TRBJ1-1, with a possible D match to TRBD1 (5 bases). The CDR3 is made up of 14 amino acids. The V and J ends lost 0 bases and 2 bases respectively, with 10 bases between them. Germline loops: CDR1 GTSNPN, CDR2 SVGIG (reference sequence). CDR3 sequence (DNA): TGTGCCTGGAGTGTAAGCAGGGTAAACACTGAAGCTTTCTTT. It codes for CAWSVSRVNTEAFF.

CDR3 bases: TGTGCCAGCTCCACCGGGACAGGGGGGCATCAGCCCCAGCATTTT. Protein: CASSTGTGGHQPQHF. This chain joins TRBV18 and TRBJ1-5; 11 bases line up with TRBD1. The CDR3 contains 15 residues. Trimming cost V 6 bases and J 5 bases; bases outside gene matches: 6. CDR1 is KGHSH and CDR2 is LQKENI in the germline V gene.

CDR3 in amino acids: CASSPVDRGYGYTF. The CDR3 DNA reads TGCGCCAGCAGCCCGGTGGACAGAGGGTATGGCTACACCTTC. J is TRBJ1-2 and V is TRBV4-1; D may be TRBD1 (6 bases). The CDR3 extends over 14 amino acids. V lost 4 bases, J lost 5 bases, and 14 bases lay in between. CDR1 is MGHRA, CDR2 YSYEKL, per germline.

The CDR3 DNA reads as TGTGCCAGTCGGGGTTTTGATGAGCAGTTCTTC. The encoded protein is CASRGFDEQFF. This chain connects TRBV5-4 to TRBJ2-1, with TRBD2 as a possible D gene (5 bases). V dropped 8 bases and J dropped 8 bases, with 11 bases sitting between them. This CDR3 is built from 11 residues. Per germline, CDR1 SGHNT and CDR2 YYREEE (reference sequence).

V and J are TRBV24-1 and TRBJ2-5; TRBD2 aligns across 8 bases. V was clipped by 3 bases and J by 2 bases; unmatched bases: 4. The length of the CDR3 is 15 residues. Per the germline V gene, CDR1 is KGHDR and CDR2 is SFDVKD. CDR3 in DNA: TGTGCCACCAGTGATAGCGGGGGACTACAAGAGACCCAGTACTTC. Translation: CATSDSGGLQETQYF.

This rearrangement joins TRBV6-5 to TRBJ1-3, with D hard to call. There are 14 residues in the CDR3. Germline-derived CDR1 and CDR2 are MNHEY and SVGAGI. V lost 2 bases, J lost 0 bases, and 5 bases lay in between. This CDR3 reads CASSYSLSGNTIYF. CDR3 coding DNA: TGTGCCAGCAGTTACAGTCTCTCTGGAAACACCATATATTTT.

The rearrangement joins TRBV2 to TRBJ1-5, with a possible D match to TRBD1 (5 bases). This CDR3 has 15 amino acids. V lost 1 base and J 6 bases, leaving 13 bases between the germline ends. The V gene's germline CDR1 is SNHLY and CDR2 FYNNEI. The CDR3 spells CASSEEEGHGQPQHF. CDR3 nucleotide sequence: TGTGCCAGCAGTGAAGAGGAAGGACACGGTCAGCCCCAGCATTTT.

This chain joins TRBV12-3 or TRBV12-4 and TRBJ1-4; D gene uncertain. V lost 1 base and J lost 8, with 2 bases in between. The CDR3 has 11 residues. CDR3 protein: CASSLGEKLFF. The DNA of the CDR3 is TGTGCCAGCAGTTTAGGAGAAAAACTGTTTTTT.

A single count supports this clone. The V call is TRBV6-2 or TRBV6-3, the J call TRBJ2-1; maybe TRBD1 (5 bases). The CDR3 is made up of 16 amino acids. Trimming pared 5 bases from V and 0 bases from J, leaving 14 bases between. Per germline, CDR1 MNHEY and CDR2 SVGEGT. The CDR3 reads CASSDPGISSYNEQFF. The CDR3 region has the DNA TGTGCCAGCAGTGACCCAGGGATTAGCTCCTACAATGAGCAGTTCTTC.

The genes are TRBV24-1 and TRBJ2-5; 13 positions agree with TRBD2. CDR1 is KGHDR, CDR2 SFDVKD, per germline. The ends lost 9 bases at V and 6 bases at J; junction bases unmatched: 9. CDR3 length equals 15 residues. CDR3 in DNA: TGTGCCACCCAGAAAGGGACTAGCGGGGTTAAGACCCAGTACTTC. Protein sequence: CATQKGTSGVKTQYF.

This clone came up a few times. The chain combines TRBV3-1 (or the pseudogene TRBV3-2) with TRBJ1-1, with 7 nucleotides matching TRBD1. The trim removed 4 bases at V and 6 bases at J, leaving 5 bases unmatched. The CDR3 has 13 amino acids. Germline CDR1 is LGHDT and CDR2 is YNNKEL (reference sequence). CDR3 DNA: TGTGCCAGCAGCCGACAGGGAGGGGCTGAAGCTTTCTTT. Amino acids: CASSRQGGAEAFF.

The chain links TRBV5-6 to TRBJ2-7, with 9 bases aligning to TRBD1. The CDR3 totals 15 residues. The V segment lost 1 base and the J segment 4 bases; nucleotides outside the gene matches: 6. The germline CDR1 and CDR2 sequences are SGHDT and YYEEEE. The CDR3 region has the DNA TGTGCCAGCAGCTTGCGGGACAGGGTTGAATACGAGCAGTACGTC. It specifies CASSLRDRVEYEQYV.

The V and J genes are TRBV6-1 and TRBJ2-3, with 9 bases identical to TRBD1. CDR1 is MNHNS and CDR2 is SASEGT in the germline V gene. The CDR3 has 15 residues. Trimming took 0 bases from V and 6 from J; bases not matched to a gene: 4. The CDR3 DNA is TGTGCCAGCAGTGAAGCGAGGACAGGGGTGGATACGCAGTATTTT. Translation gives CASSEARTGVDTQYF.

The table lists this clone with a count of one. This rearrangement joins TRBV11-3 to TRBJ2-3; D is unresolved. V lost 5 bases, J lost 2 bases, and 17 bases lay in between. This CDR3 is built from 16 residues. Germline-derived CDR1 and CDR2 are SGHNT and YENEEA. CDR3 residues: CASSLGPFQDTDTQYF. CDR3 DNA sequence: TGTGCCAGCAGCCTTGGGCCATTCCAAGACACAGATACGCAGTATTTT.

The chain combines TRBV6-4 with TRBJ2-2; D may correspond to TRBD1 or TRBD2 (6 bases each). The V gene's germline CDR1 is MRHNA and CDR2 SNTAGT. The V end lost 5 bases, the J end lost 4 bases, and 11 bases lay between the germline ends. The CDR3 has 14 residues. The DNA for the CDR3 is TGTGCCAGCAGTATGGGGGGCTTCACCGGGGAGCTGTTTTTT. This gives the protein CASSMGGFTGELFF.